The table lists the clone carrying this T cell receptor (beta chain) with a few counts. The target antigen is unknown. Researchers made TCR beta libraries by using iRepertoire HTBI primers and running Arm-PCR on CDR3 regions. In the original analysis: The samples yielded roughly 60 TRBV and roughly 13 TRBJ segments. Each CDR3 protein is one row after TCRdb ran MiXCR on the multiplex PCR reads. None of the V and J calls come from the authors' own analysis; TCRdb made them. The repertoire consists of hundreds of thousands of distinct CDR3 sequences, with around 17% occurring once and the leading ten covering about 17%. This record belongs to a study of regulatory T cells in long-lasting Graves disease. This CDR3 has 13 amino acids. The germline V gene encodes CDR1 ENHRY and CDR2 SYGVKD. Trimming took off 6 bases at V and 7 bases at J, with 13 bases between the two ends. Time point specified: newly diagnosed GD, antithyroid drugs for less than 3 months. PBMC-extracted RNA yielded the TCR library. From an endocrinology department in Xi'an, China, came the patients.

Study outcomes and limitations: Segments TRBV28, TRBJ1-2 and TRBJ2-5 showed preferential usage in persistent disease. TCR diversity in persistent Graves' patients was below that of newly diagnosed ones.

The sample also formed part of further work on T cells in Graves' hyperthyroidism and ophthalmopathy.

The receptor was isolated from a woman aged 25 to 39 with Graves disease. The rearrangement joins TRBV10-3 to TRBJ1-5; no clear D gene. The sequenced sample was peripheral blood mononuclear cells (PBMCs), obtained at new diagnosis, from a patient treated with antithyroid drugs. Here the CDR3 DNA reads TGTGCCATCAGGGAAATAGAGACGCAGCCCCAGCATTTT. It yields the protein CAIREIETQPQHF.